This TCR beta chain appears in the sequencing data of a study of PD-1 blockade in mismatch repair-deficient tumors. Study overall: Enrolled about 2012-2016, patients had progressing, pretreated mismatch repair-deficient cancers of about a dozen types. Findings and limits, study-wide: After pembrolizumab, tumor-resident clones rose rapidly, then generally contracted before radiologic responses.

Assay: immunoSEQ multiplex PCR; the TCRdb copy retains only in-frame clones and omits some. The sample includes some 84,000 clones, about 85% of them seen just once. Mismatch repair deficiency was confirmed in all patients, by PCR or immunohistochemistry. Three pembrolizumab responders had their TCRs sequenced. The CDR3 contains 16 residues. Germline assignment: CDR1 KGHSH and CDR2 LQKENI. V gave up 0 bases and J gave up 5 bases; unmatched junction bases: 6. As regards this clone: Its specificity is unknown.

The chain couples TRBV18 to TRBJ2-5; 10 bases line up with TRBD2. The specimen was peripheral blood, collected 12 weeks after starting pembrolizumab. The sequence was obtained from an adult with mismatch repair-deficient cancer. CDR3 in amino acids: CASSPPVAGGGETQYF. For the CDR3, the DNA is TGTGCCAGCTCACCACCGGTAGCGGGAGGCGGGGAGACCCAGTACTTC. Combining the CDR3 with reference TRBV18 and TRBJ2-5 gives the whole variable domain NAGVMQNPRHLVRRRGQEARLRCSPMKGHSHVYWYRQLPEEGLKFMVYLQKENIIDESGMPKERFSAEFPKEGPSILRIQQVVRGDSAAYFCASSPPVAGGGETQYFGPGTRLLVL.